This T cell receptor beta chain comes out of a study of control samples from healthy donors and cancer patients. Germline CDR1 is LNHDA and CDR2 is SQIVND (reference sequence). Unmatched junction bases numbered 9, after V lost 8 bases and J lost 5 bases. The CDR3 is made up of 14 amino acids. This table comes from immunoSEQ multiplex PCR, and its TCRdb copy is limited to in-frame clones, with some not included. The profile shows about 83,000 clones, 90% to 95% of them singletons. V gene TRBV19 combines with J gene TRBJ1-5, with 7 bases matching TRBD1. The sequence derives from a man between 50 and 59 years old in good health. The sequenced material came from blood. CDR3 in amino acids: CASSLTGVDQPQHF. The CDR3 bases are TGTGCCAGTTCCCTAACAGGGGTCGATCAGCCCCAGCATTTT.